What follows are 8 T cell receptor beta chains derived from one specimen sequenced in a study of blood T cell repertoires in COVID-19. The assay was immunoSEQ multiplex PCR, and TCRdb's table has in-frame clones only and misses some. This table has some 83,000 clones, more than 75% appearing once. The sample consisted of peripheral blood. These receptor sequences come from a human donor in a cohort sampled during active COVID-19.

The chain recombines TRBV3-1 (or the pseudogene TRBV3-2) with TRBJ2-2; D perhaps matches TRBD2 (6 bases). V shed 5 bases and J shed 4 bases, with 11 bases lying between them. This CDR3 contains 14 residues. Germline values: CDR1 LGHDT, CDR2 YNNKEL (reference sequence). The CDR3 DNA is TGTGCCAGCAGCACCCCGGGAGTCACCGGGGAGCTGTTTTTT. This gives the protein CASSTPGVTGELFF.

V and J are TRBV18 and TRBJ2-5; D remains ambiguous. V lost 0 bases to trimming and J lost 0 bases, with 8 bases between them. The CDR3 is 15 amino acids. CDR1 is KGHSH, CDR2 LQKENI, per germline. CDR3: CASSPPRSYQETQYF. The CDR3 DNA follows: TGTGCCAGCTCACCACCGAGAAGCTACCAAGAGACCCAGTACTTC.

This clone was observed a single time. The gene calls are TRBV6-6 and TRBJ1-6; D may be TRBD1 (5 bases). There are 15 residues in the CDR3. Germline V lookup: CDR1 MNHNY, CDR2 SVGAGI (reference sequence). Trimming removed 7 bases from V and 0 bases from J, with 10 bases in between. CDR3 residues: CASKRDSSYNSPLHF. CDR3 bases: TGTGCCAGCAAGAGGGACTCCTCCTATAATTCACCCCTCCACTTT.

V is TRBV30 and J is TRBJ2-7; 15 nucleotides line up with TRBD2. Germline-derived CDR1 and CDR2 are GTSNPN and SVGIG (reference sequence). The junction had 1 base not matched to a gene; V was cut back by 2 bases and J by 2 bases. The CDR3 is 15 residues long. CDR3 region: CAWSRTSGGAYEQYF. CDR3 DNA: TGTGCCTGGAGTAGGACTAGCGGGGGGGCCTACGAGCAGTACTTC.

V usage is TRBV6-2 or TRBV6-3 and J usage is TRBJ1-5; TRBD1 aligns across 7 bases. Germline assignment: CDR1 MNHEY and CDR2 SVGEGT. V shed 0 bases and J 2 bases; nucleotides not matched to a gene: 7. The CDR3 covers 17 residues. This CDR3 reads CASSYSSRGFGNQPQHF. CDR3 nucleotides: TGTGCCAGCAGTTACTCGAGCAGGGGGTTTGGCAATCAGCCCCAGCATTTT.

The rearrangement joins TRBV3-1 (or the pseudogene TRBV3-2) to TRBJ1-3; D ambiguous. V gave up 3 bases and J gave up 0 bases, with 15 bases separating them. The CDR3 spans 17 residues. CDR1 is LGHDT, CDR2 YNNKEL, per germline (reference sequence). This CDR3 reads CASSQVRVGASGNTIYF. Here the CDR3 DNA reads TGTGCCAGCAGCCAGGTTAGGGTGGGAGCCTCTGGAAACACCATATATTTT.

This sequence joins TRBV2 and TRBJ1-2; 11 positions agree with TRBD1. CDR3 length: 15 amino acids. J gave up 8 bases and V 3 bases, and 8 bases lay outside the gene matches. The germline V gene has CDR1 SNHLY and CDR2 FYNNEI. The CDR3: CASSDPGTGGIGYTF. CDR3 DNA: TGTGCCAGCAGTGATCCCGGGACAGGGGGAATCGGCTACACCTTC.

This chain uses TRBV27 with TRBJ2-5; D may be TRBD1 (5 bases). The CDR3 is made up of 11 amino acids. The germline gives CDR1 MNHEY, CDR2 SMNVEV (reference sequence). Trimming shortened V by 7 bases and J by 5 bases, and 8 bases separated the two germline ends. The CDR3 sequence: CASTKGETQYF. CDR3 DNA sequence: TGTGCCAGCACCAAGGGGGAGACCCAGTACTTC.